The present TCR beta chain was sequenced within a study of OX40 agonist ivuxolimab in advanced cancers. Across the whole study: Checkpoint inhibitors had been given previously to 35% to 50% of patients. Study-level findings and limits: Clonal expansion was seen in CD4+ and CD8+ blood T cells by week 6 at 0.1 to 3.0 mg/kg. Also showing low normalized T-cell clonal expansion were some of the nonresponders.

Assay: immunoSEQ multiplex PCR; the TCRdb copy retains only in-frame clones and omits some. The table lists 30,000 to 35,000 clones, 90% to 95% of them singletons, with more than 25% in the top ten. This clone has a single count. Its antigen is not identified. Germline loops: CDR1 SGHVS, CDR2 FNYEAQ. After removal of 0 bases from V and 5 bases from J, the junction contained 12 bases not matched to a gene. This CDR3 spans 17 amino acids. The timepoints at which blood was sampled were baseline, cycle 4 day 1, and cycle 7 day 1. The rearrangement uses TRBV7-6 and TRBJ2-5; 7 bases fit TRBD2. The sequence came from an adult with an advanced solid tumor such as melanoma, head and neck, liver or kidney cancer. The sequencing used CD4+ or CD8+ T cells sorted from blood, collected in a trial of the OX40 agonist ivuxolimab. CDR3 DNA: TGTGCCAGCAGCTTAGCTAGCGGGCTCCCTACCCCGGAGACCCAGTACTTC. This sequence encodes CASSLASGLPTPETQYF.